This T cell receptor beta chain was identified in a study of T-cell memory formation after mild COVID-19. TCRdb re-analysed the 5' RACE reads in MiXCR, keeping a single row per CDR3 protein. The repertoire holds about 400,000 distinct CDR3 sequences, with about a sixth as singletons. There are 16 residues in the CDR3. Trimming stripped 4 bases from V and 3 bases from J, with 20 bases between. CDR1 and CDR2 (germline): SGHDT, YYEEEE. This chain connects TRBV5-6 to TRBJ2-7, with D possibly being TRBD1 or TRBD2 (5 bases each). The sample consisted of PBMCs or a T cell subset sorted from them (not recorded which). This receptor was taken from a young man who had mild COVID-19 (a few samples of this study predate the infection). Cell type and time point are not known. Here the CDR3 reads CASSRWDGGGVYEQYF. The DNA for the CDR3 is TGTGCCAGCAGCCGATGGGACGGAGGAGGCGTCTACGAGCAGTACTTC.